These T cell receptor beta chains were read from a single sample in a study of blood T cell repertoires in COVID-19. Assay used: immunoSEQ multiplex PCR; TCRdb lists only in-frame clones, some missing. The repertoire includes about 110,000 clones, about two thirds of them detected once, and approximately 0.9% sits in the top ten. Sequenced input: peripheral blood. The receptors were gathered from a human donor with acute or convalescent COVID-19. The donor label of this sample is uncertain. Each CDR3 is given with its conserved first and last residue. The order of the fields is J gene, D gene, V gene, clone size, CDR3 DNA, CDR3 protein. A D gene is named only where the DNA matches it firmly. Clone sizes are given selectively: once, few, many, or a class where the clone is expanded.

J: TRBJ2-5; D: -; V: TRBV5-5; size: medium-sized; DNA: TGTGCCAGCAGCTTTCCGGGGGAAGAGACCCAGTACTTC; CDR3: CASSFPGEETQYF
J: TRBJ1-6; D: -; V: TRBV6-6; size: -; DNA: TGTGCCAGCAGTAAGATACAGGGTAGGGGATCACCCCTCCACTTT; CDR3: CASSKIQGRGSPLHF
J: TRBJ1-1; D: -; V: TRBV4-1; size: -; DNA: TGCGCCAGCAGCCCTCCGGGTCGGTACGGTGAAGCTTTCTTT; CDR3: CASSPPGRYGEAFF
J: TRBJ1-1; D: -; V: TRBV5-6; size: -; DNA: TGTGCCAGCAGCTGGGGGATATCGTCAGGGGCGAACACTGAAGCTTTCTTT; CDR3: CASSWGISSGANTEAFF
J: TRBJ1-1; D: -; V: TRBV5-1; size: -; DNA: TGCGCCAGCAGCGCCTGGGAGAAGGGGAACACTGAAGCTTTCTTT; CDR3: CASSAWEKGNTEAFF
J: TRBJ1-5; D: -; V: TRBV28; size: -; DNA: TGTGCCAGCAGGGACAGAAATCAGCCCCAGCATTTT; CDR3: CASRDRNQPQHF
J: TRBJ1-2; D: -; V: TRBV5-8; size: once; DNA: TGTGCCAGCAGCTTGGAGGTACAGGGAGAGAATGGCTACACCTTC; CDR3: CASSLEVQGENGYTF
J: TRBJ2-3; D: TRBD1; V: TRBV5-1; size: -; DNA: TGCGCCAGCAGCGTAGGACAGGGGGTTACAGATACGCAGTATTTT; CDR3: CASSVGQGVTDTQYF
J: TRBJ1-6; D: -; V: TRBV3-1/TRBV3-2; size: few; DNA: TGTGCCAGCAGCCAGCTCACATGGCCCCTCCACTTT; CDR3: CASSQLTWPLHF
J: TRBJ1-5; D: -; V: TRBV7-2; size: -; DNA: TGTGCCAGCAGCTTGGACACAGGGAGCAATCAGCCCCAGCATTTT; CDR3: CASSLDTGSNQPQHF
J: TRBJ1-1; D: TRBD1; V: TRBV18; size: -; DNA: TGTGCCAGCTCACCTGGACAGGGAGTGAGGGCTGAAGCTTTCTTT; CDR3: CASSPGQGVRAEAFF
J: TRBJ1-6; D: TRBD1; V: TRBV7-2; size: -; DNA: TGTGCCAGCAGCCGCTTGACAGGGTTCAATTCACCCCTCCACTTT; CDR3: CASSRLTGFNSPLHF
J: TRBJ1-5; D: -; V: TRBV28; size: -; DNA: TGTGCCAGCAGCCTTAGAGGTTCGAGCAATCAGCCCCAGCATTTT; CDR3: CASSLRGSSNQPQHF
J: TRBJ1-5; D: -; V: TRBV28; size: -; DNA: TGTGCCAGCAGTTTGACCACAGGGATAATGCATCAGCCCCAGCATTTT; CDR3: CASSLTTGIMHQPQHF
J: TRBJ1-1; D: -; V: TRBV6-1; size: -; DNA: TGTGCCAGCAGTGAACAGGGAACCACTGAAGCTTTCTTT; CDR3: CASSEQGTTEAFF
J: TRBJ2-3; D: -; V: TRBV6-1; size: -; DNA: -; CDR3: CASSEGWGAGSKYF
J: TRBJ1-3; D: -; V: TRBV5-6; size: -; DNA: TGTGCCAGCAGCCCGGGGCGGGGAGGAAACACCATATATTTT; CDR3: CASSPGRGGNTIYF
J: TRBJ2-5; D: -; V: TRBV5-1; size: -; DNA: TGCGCCAGCAGCGTGGGGGGGGGCTCGGAGACCCAGTACTTC; CDR3: CASSVGGGSETQYF
J: TRBJ2-3; D: TRBD2; V: TRBV7-9; size: -; DNA: TGTGCCAGCAGCGAGACTAGCGGGGGCCGAGATACGCAGTATTTT; CDR3: CASSETSGGRDTQYF
J: TRBJ2-3; D: TRBD2; V: TRBV3-1/TRBV3-2; size: -; DNA: TGTGCCAGCAGCCAAGGGACTAGAACAGATACGCAGTATTTT; CDR3: CASSQGTRTDTQYF
J: TRBJ2-2; D: TRBD1; V: TRBV6-6; size: -; DNA: TGTGCCAGCAGCTGGACAGGGAACACCGGGGAGCTGTTTTTT; CDR3: CASSWTGNTGELFF
J: TRBJ1-5; D: TRBD1; V: TRBV24-1; size: few; DNA: TGTGCCACCAGTGACCCGGGGACAGGAGATCAGCCCCAGCATTTT; CDR3: CATSDPGTGDQPQHF
J: TRBJ1-1; D: TRBD1; V: TRBV24-1; size: -; DNA: TGTGCCACCAGTGATTTTGGACAGGGAGAGGAAAACACTGAAGCTTTCTTT; CDR3: CATSDFGQGEENTEAFF
J: TRBJ1-4; D: TRBD1; V: TRBV7-8; size: many; DNA: TGTGCCAGCAGCTTCGACAGGGTGGTTGAAAAACTGTTTTTT; CDR3: CASSFDRVVEKLFF
J: TRBJ2-1; D: TRBD1; V: TRBV20-1; size: -; DNA: TGCAGTGGTGGACAGGGGAATGAGCAGTTCTTC; CDR3: CSGGQGNEQFF
J: TRBJ1-4; D: -; V: TRBV30; size: -; DNA: TGTGCCTGGGGTGTCAAGACGACTCGGGAAAATGAAAAACTGTTTTTT; CDR3: CAWGVKTTRENEKLFF
J: TRBJ2-1; D: -; V: TRBV5-1; size: -; DNA: TGCGCCAGCAGCGGAACCCAGGGCTACAATGAGCAGTTCTTC; CDR3: CASSGTQGYNEQFF
J: TRBJ1-1; D: TRBD1; V: TRBV4-1; size: -; DNA: TGCGCCAGCAGTAGAACAGGGGTTCAAACTGAAGCTTTCTTT; CDR3: CASSRTGVQTEAFF
J: TRBJ1-3; D: TRBD1; V: TRBV28; size: once; DNA: TGTGCCAGCAGACTACAGGGGTCGGGAAACACCATATATTTT; CDR3: CASRLQGSGNTIYF
J: TRBJ1-2; D: -; V: TRBV4-1; size: few; DNA: TGCGCCAGCAGCCCCCGGGGTTTTAGCTATGGCTACACCTTC; CDR3: CASSPRGFSYGYTF
J: TRBJ1-4; D: -; V: TRBV5-4; size: -; DNA: TGTGCCAGCACCCGGTGGGGGGCAACTAATGAAAAACTGTTTTTT; CDR3: CASTRWGATNEKLFF
J: TRBJ2-4; D: TRBD1; V: TRBV6-5; size: -; DNA: TGTGCCAGCAGGAAACAGGGGGCGCAGGCAAACATTCAGTACTTC; CDR3: CASRKQGAQANIQYF
J: TRBJ2-3; D: -; V: TRBV18; size: -; DNA: TGTGCCAGCTCCCCGACTTTTGGGGGGGGCCTAATCGATACGCAGTATTTT; CDR3: CASSPTFGGGLIDTQYF
J: TRBJ1-1; D: -; V: TRBV18; size: -; DNA: TGTGCCAGCTCACCACAGGACTCTCGGAACACTGAAGCTTTCTTT; CDR3: CASSPQDSRNTEAFF
J: TRBJ1-4; D: -; V: TRBV18; size: -; DNA: TGTGCCAGCTCACCACGACAGGTTAAGAATGAAAAACTGTTTTTT; CDR3: CASSPRQVKNEKLFF
J: TRBJ1-2; D: -; V: TRBV6-5; size: many; DNA: TGTGCCAGCAGTTACTCGATAACAGGGAGTGTACGTGGCTACACCTTC; CDR3: CASSYSITGSVRGYTF
J: TRBJ1-6; D: TRBD1; V: TRBV5-1; size: -; DNA: TGCGCCAGCAGTCCGGACAGGAATTCACCCCTCCACTTT; CDR3: CASSPDRNSPLHF
J: TRBJ1-3; D: TRBD1; V: TRBV9; size: few; DNA: TGTGCCAGCAGCGTACAGGGGGCCTCTGGAAACACCATATATTTT; CDR3: CASSVQGASGNTIYF
J: TRBJ2-1; D: -; V: TRBV5-5; size: -; DNA: TGTGCCAGCAGCTACATGTACAATGAGCAGTTCTTC; CDR3: CASSYMYNEQFF
J: TRBJ2-3; D: -; V: TRBV27; size: -; DNA: TGTGCCAGCAGGCGGAGTTTCACTGGGGATACGCAGTATTTT; CDR3: CASRRSFTGDTQYF
J: TRBJ2-3; D: -; V: TRBV4-1; size: -; DNA: TGCGCCAGCAGCCAAGTTGTCCTCACAGATACGCAGTATTTT; CDR3: CASSQVVLTDTQYF
J: TRBJ2-3; D: -; V: TRBV9; size: many; DNA: TGTGCCAGCAGCGTGAGCCGGGGTGGTTTGGGCACAGATACGCAGTATTTT; CDR3: CASSVSRGGLGTDTQYF